These 25 T cell receptor beta chains were all obtained from the same sample, sequenced in a study of blood T cell repertoires in COVID-19. Here immunoSEQ multiplex PCR was the method, and the copy in TCRdb shows in-frame clones only, minus some. The sample lists about 160,000 clones; roughly 91% were seen once. Sample: peripheral blood. The receptors here all came from a woman in her forties or fifties with acute or convalescent COVID-19.

This rearrangement joins TRBV4-3 to TRBJ2-1; the D gene is possibly TRBD2 (5 bases). The germline V and J ends were trimmed by 2 bases and 1 base, with 6 bases remaining between them. This CDR3 is built from 14 residues. Germline loops: CDR1 LGHNA, CDR2 YSLEER. The DNA of the CDR3 is TGCGCCAGCAGCCAAACGGGATCCTACAATGAGCAGTTCTTC. It encodes CASSQTGSYNEQFF.

The count of this clone is one. The chain carries TRBV25-1 and TRBJ2-1; possible D gene TRBD2, 5 bases. The CDR3 is 15 residues long. CDR1 and CDR2 from the germline V gene are MGHDK and SYGVNS. The V gene lost 4 bases and the J gene lost 2 bases, with 12 bases spanning the gap. The CDR3 is CASSGGAGTYNEQFF. The CDR3 DNA follows: TGTGCCAGCAGTGGGGGAGCTGGGACCTACAATGAGCAGTTCTTC.

This clone was detected a few times. The chain carries TRBV24-1 and TRBJ2-7, with TRBD2 matching over 15 bases. CDR1 is KGHDR, CDR2 SFDVKD, per germline. The CDR3 loop spans 19 amino acids. V was pared by 2 bases and J by 3 bases, with 10 bases of the junction left unmatched. Here the CDR3 DNA reads TGTGCCACCAGTGATTCTGGGACTAGCGGGAGGACCCCTCTCTACGAGCAGTACTTC. Protein: CATSDSGTSGRTPLYEQYF.

The J gene is TRBJ1-1, the V gene TRBV11-2; 8 nucleotides align to TRBD1. CDR1 is SGHAT, CDR2 FQNNGV, per germline. Trimming took 1 base from V and 1 from J; bases not matched to a gene: 8. The CDR3 covers 17 residues. DNA for the CDR3: TGTGCCAGCAGCTTAGGCTCTACCGGGACAGGGAACACTGAAGCTTTCTTT. This gives the protein CASSLGSTGTGNTEAFF.

This chain links TRBV2 with TRBJ2-7, with unresolved D. Looked up from germline, CDR1 is SNHLY and CDR2 is FYNNEI. This CDR3 is 11 amino acids long. Trimming took 7 bases from V and 7 from J, leaving 11 bases between them. The CDR3 nucleotides read TGTGCCAGCACCCCCCGAGGAGAGCAGTACTTC. Its translation: CASTPRGEQYF. The full variable domain, rest sourced from reference TRBV2 and TRBJ2-7, is EPEVTQTPSHQVTQMGQEVILRCVPISNHLYFYWYRQILGQKVEFLVSFYNNEISEKSEIFDDQFSVERPDGSNFTLKIRSTKLEDSAMYFCASTPRGEQYFGPGTRLTVT.

The chain uses TRBV4-3 and TRBJ1-4, with D unresolved. Trimming cost V 0 bases and J 5 bases, with 13 bases left between them. This CDR3 spans 16 amino acids. Germline CDR1 reads LGHNA; CDR2 reads YSLEER. The CDR3 DNA follows: TGCGCCAGCAGCCAAGAGGTTACAGCCCTAAATGAAAAACTGTTTTTT. This codes for CASSQEVTALNEKLFF.

V and J are TRBV5-4 and TRBJ2-7; 11 bases map to TRBD1. V gave up 4 bases and J gave up 1 base; unmatched junction bases: 7. This CDR3 is built from 16 residues. CDR1 is SGHNT and CDR2 is YYREEE in the germline V gene (reference sequence). The CDR3 nucleotides read TGTGCCAGCAGCCACTATGGGACAGGGGGTTCCTACGAGCAGTACTTC. Its protein product is CASSHYGTGGSYEQYF.

The chain has TRBV21-1 and TRBJ2-5; TRBD2 was called by the table and not checked on the DNA. TRBV21-1 is given as a pseudogene. The CDR3 is 15 amino acids. CDR3 loop: CASLPIPSEGTAQYF. The CDR3 bases are TGTGCCAGCCTACCTATACCGTCGGAGGGTACCGCCCAGTACTTC.

V gene TRBV24-1 combines with J gene TRBJ2-7; D might be TRBD2 (5 bases). Trimming cost V 2 bases and J 5 bases, with 6 bases left between them. Germline loops: CDR1 KGHDR, CDR2 SFDVKD. The CDR3 runs to 12 residues. CDR3 bases: TGTGCCACCAGTGATTACGGGAACGAGCAGTACTTC. It is translated as CATSDYGNEQYF.

The chain carries TRBV19 and TRBJ2-2; the match to TRBD1 covers 9 bases. CDR3 size: 15 residues. The V gene's germline CDR1 is LNHDA and CDR2 SQIVND (reference sequence). The junction had 4 bases not matched to a gene; V was cut back by 1 base and J by 7 bases. The DNA of the CDR3 is TGTGCCAGTAGTATAGGGGGACAGGGCGTCGGGGAGCTGTTTTTT. Translation: CASSIGGQGVGELFF. Combining the CDR3 with reference TRBV19 and TRBJ2-2 gives the whole variable domain DGGITQSPKYLFRKEGQNVTLSCEQNLNHDAMYWYRQDPGQGLRLIYYSQIVNDFQKGDIAEGYSVSREKKESFPLTVTSAQKNPTAFYLCASSIGGQGVGELFFGEGSRLTVL.

This chain connects TRBV24-1 to TRBJ1-2; no clear D. Germline CDR1 reads KGHDR; CDR2 reads SFDVKD. V lost 2 bases and J 0 bases, leaving 6 bases between the germline ends. The CDR3 runs to 14 residues. Written as DNA, the CDR3 is TGTGCCACCAGTGATTGGCGGGCTAACTATGGCTACACCTTC. Translated, it gives CATSDWRANYGYTF.

The gene calls are TRBV30 and TRBJ2-5; TRBD2 matches at 9 bases. J gave up 2 bases and V 0 bases, and 7 bases lay outside the gene matches. Per the germline V gene, CDR1 is GTSNPN and CDR2 is SVGIG (reference sequence). The CDR3 contains 16 residues. Here the CDR3 DNA reads TGTGCCTGGAGTGTAGTAGCGGGGGCCTCACAAGAGACCCAGTACTTC. Its translation: CAWSVVAGASQETQYF.

The chain employs TRBV7-2 and TRBJ2-7; 9 bases map to TRBD1. CDR3 size: 14 residues. The germline CDR1 and CDR2 sequences are SGHTA and FQGNSA. The trim removed 7 bases at V and 4 bases at J, leaving 8 bases unmatched. CDR3 coding DNA: TGTGCCAGCATCAACAGGGGGCTCTCGTACGAGCAGTACTTC. This codes for CASINRGLSYEQYF. Full variable domain (missing parts from reference TRBV7-2 and TRBJ2-7): GAGVSQSPSNKVTEKGKDVELRCDPISGHTALYWYRQSLGQGLEFLIYFQGNSAPDKSGLPSDRFSAERTGGSVSTLTIQRTQQEDSAVYLCASINRGLSYEQYFGPGTRLTVT.

The V call is TRBV2, the J call TRBJ2-3; 9 bases agree with TRBD2. The junction had 9 bases not matched to a gene; V was cut back by 1 base and J by 4 bases. The CDR3 is 17 amino acids. Per the germline V gene, CDR1 is SNHLY and CDR2 is FYNNEI. The CDR3 region has the DNA TGTGCCAGCAGTGAAGAGGGGGCTAGCGGGGTCGCAGATACGCAGTATTTT. Protein product: CASSEEGASGVADTQYF.

The chain carries TRBV2 and TRBJ2-2, with D uncertain. Trimming stripped 7 bases from V and 3 bases from J, with 12 bases between. Germline V CDR1 and CDR2: SNHLY, FYNNEI. The CDR3 sequence is 14 residues long. CDR3 region: CASIRQKDTGELFF. CDR3 sequence (DNA): TGTGCCAGCATTCGACAAAAGGACACCGGGGAGCTGTTTTTT.

The rearrangement joins TRBV7-3 to TRBJ1-6; TRBD1 aligns across 7 bases. Trimming cost V 2 bases and J 8 bases; bases outside gene matches: 9. Germline V gene data show CDR1 as SGHTA and CDR2 as FQGTGA. CDR3 length equals 16 residues. CDR3 sequence: CASSLLGAGGDSPLHF. The CDR3 nucleotides are TGTGCCAGCAGCTTACTTGGGGCAGGGGGAGATTCACCCCTCCACTTT.

The chain combines TRBV10-3 with TRBJ1-5; 7 bases align to TRBD1. This CDR3 spans 15 amino acids. Germline trimming cut 1 base from V and 6 bases from J; bases unmatched to any gene: 6. Per the germline V gene, CDR1 is ENHRY and CDR2 is SYGVKD. CDR3 in DNA: TGTGCCATCAGTGAGTTGGAGGGGGCAAGTCAGCCCCAGCATTTT. Translation: CAISELEGASQPQHF.

This chain connects TRBV5-1 to TRBJ2-1; TRBD2 matches 13 bases. Trimming took 6 bases from V and 8 from J; bases not matched to a gene: 5. The CDR3 has 14 residues. Germline CDR1 and CDR2: SGHRS and YFSETQ. The CDR3 nucleotides are TGCGCCAGCACGGTGGGACTAGCGGGGTATGAGCAGTTCTTC. Translation gives CASTVGLAGYEQFF.

The genes are TRBV27 and TRBJ1-1; tentative D call: TRBD1 (6 bases). Germline assignment: CDR1 MNHEY and CDR2 SMNVEV (reference sequence). This CDR3 has 16 residues. Trimming took 2 bases from V and 0 from J, leaving 13 bases between them. CDR3: CASSLVPGAMNTEAFF. The CDR3 DNA is TGTGCCAGCAGTTTAGTGCCAGGGGCCATGAACACTGAAGCTTTCTTT.

The chain carries TRBV3-1 (or the pseudogene TRBV3-2) and TRBJ1-2; 8 positions match TRBD1. V trimming: 1 base; J trimming: 4 bases; junction bases outside the gene matches: 5. CDR3 length: 15 residues. Looked up from germline, CDR1 is LGHDT and CDR2 is YNNKEL (reference sequence). In DNA, the CDR3 is TGTGCCAGCAGCCAAGCGGCAGGGGGCAGCTATGGCTACACCTTC. Translating gives CASSQAAGGSYGYTF.

The chain couples TRBV5-8 to TRBJ1-1; D may be TRBD1 (5 bases). Trimming removed 0 bases at V and 7 bases at J, with 10 bases between. The germline V gene encodes CDR1 SGHTS and CDR2 YDEGEE. This CDR3 region has 13 residues. In DNA, the CDR3 is TGTGCCAGCAGCTTGGAGCAGGGAAATGAAGCTTTCTTT. As protein: CASSLEQGNEAFF.

The gene calls are TRBV4-1 and TRBJ2-5, with D possibly matching TRBD2 (6 bases). The V end lost 4 bases, the J end lost 5 bases, and 17 bases lay between the germline ends. The CDR3 has 15 amino acids. The germline V gene has CDR1 MGHRA and CDR2 YSYEKL. The CDR3 protein is CASSRLTGGGETQYF. CDR3 sequence (DNA): TGCGCCAGCAGCCGGTTGACCGGGGGTGGGGAGACCCAGTACTTC.

V and J are TRBV5-4 and TRBJ2-5; maybe TRBD2 (6 bases). This CDR3 has 15 amino acids. The germline V gene encodes CDR1 SGHNT and CDR2 YYREEE (reference sequence). Between the trimmed V and J ends, which lost 2 bases and 5 bases, there was a span of 16 bases. The CDR3 reads CASSLAGVGRETQYF. The CDR3 region has the DNA TGTGCCAGCAGCTTAGCCGGGGTGGGGAGGGAGACCCAGTACTTC.

J is TRBJ2-2 and V is TRBV7-6; 10 bases map to TRBD2. V lost 5 bases, J lost 7 bases, and 7 bases stayed unmatched. Germline V gives CDR1 SGHVS, CDR2 FNYEAQ. The CDR3 has 15 amino acids. The CDR3 DNA reads TGTGCCAGCAGCCATAGCGGGGGGATCGGCGGGGAGCTGTTTTTT. It is translated as CASSHSGGIGGELFF.

This clone has a single count. V and J are TRBV7-9 and TRBJ2-7; 8 nucleotides line up with TRBD1. Germline CDR1 SEHNR, CDR2 FQNEAQ (reference sequence). V gave up 5 bases and J gave up 6 bases; unmatched junction bases: 12. This CDR3 has 15 amino acids. In nucleotides, the CDR3 is TGTGCCAGCAGCCCCGGCGGACAGGGAGTCGGCGAGCAGTACTTC. It encodes CASSPGGQGVGEQYF.